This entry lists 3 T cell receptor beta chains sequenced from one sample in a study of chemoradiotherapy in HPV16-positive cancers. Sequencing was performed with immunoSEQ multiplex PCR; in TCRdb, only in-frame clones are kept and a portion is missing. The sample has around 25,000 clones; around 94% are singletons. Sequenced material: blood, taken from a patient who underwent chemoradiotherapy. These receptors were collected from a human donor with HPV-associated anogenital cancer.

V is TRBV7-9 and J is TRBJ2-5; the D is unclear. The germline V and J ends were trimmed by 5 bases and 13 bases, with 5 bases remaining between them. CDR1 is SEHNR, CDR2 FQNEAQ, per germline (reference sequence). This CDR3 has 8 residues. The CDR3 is CASSPRYF. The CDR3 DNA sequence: TGTGCCAGCAGCCCCAGGTACTTC.

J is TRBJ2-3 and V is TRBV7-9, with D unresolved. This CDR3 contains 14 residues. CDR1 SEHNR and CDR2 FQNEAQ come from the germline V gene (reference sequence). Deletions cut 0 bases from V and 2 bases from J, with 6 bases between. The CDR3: CASSLAHPTDTQYF. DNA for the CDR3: TGTGCCAGCAGCTTAGCACACCCCACAGATACGCAGTATTTT.

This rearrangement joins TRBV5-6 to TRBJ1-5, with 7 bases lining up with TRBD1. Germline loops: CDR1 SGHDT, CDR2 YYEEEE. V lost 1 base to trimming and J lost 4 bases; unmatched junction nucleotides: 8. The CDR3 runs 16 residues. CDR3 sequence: CASSLLGTAQNQPQHF. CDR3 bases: TGTGCCAGCAGCTTGCTCGGGACAGCCCAAAATCAGCCCCAGCATTTT.